In its sample, the clone carrying this T cell receptor beta chain was seen a few times. TCRdb analysed the 5' RACE reads with MiXCR anew, one entry per CDR3 protein. Of nearly 80,000 distinct CDR3 sequences in the sample, around 13% were seen once. This sample was taken from a study of early T cells in non-severe SARS-CoV-2 infection. V was shortened by 1 base and J by 0 bases, with 7 bases between the two germline ends. The CDR3 extends over 16 amino acids. Looked up from germline, CDR1 is SGHTA and CDR2 is FQGNSA. The sequencing input was whole blood. The origin of this receptor is an adult who was a healthcare worker with PCR-confirmed SARS-CoV-2 infection or an uninfected control (not recorded which). The chain carries TRBV7-2 and TRBJ2-6; no definite D call. The CDR3 coding sequence is TGTGCCAGCAGCTTAGTTGGTAGCTCTGGGGCCAACGTCCTGACTTTC. This encodes CASSLVGSSGANVLTF.